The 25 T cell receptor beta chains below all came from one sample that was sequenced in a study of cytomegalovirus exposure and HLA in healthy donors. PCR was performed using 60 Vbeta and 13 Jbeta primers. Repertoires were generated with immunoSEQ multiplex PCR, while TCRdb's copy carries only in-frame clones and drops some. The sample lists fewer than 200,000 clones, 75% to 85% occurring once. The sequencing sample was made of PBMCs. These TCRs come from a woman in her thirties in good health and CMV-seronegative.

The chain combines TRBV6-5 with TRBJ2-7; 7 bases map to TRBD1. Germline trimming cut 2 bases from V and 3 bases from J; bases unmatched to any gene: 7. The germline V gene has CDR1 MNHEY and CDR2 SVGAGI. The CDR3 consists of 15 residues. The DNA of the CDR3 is TGTGCCAGCAGTTACGGGCAGGGGGATATCTACGAGCAGTACTTC. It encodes CASSYGQGDIYEQYF.

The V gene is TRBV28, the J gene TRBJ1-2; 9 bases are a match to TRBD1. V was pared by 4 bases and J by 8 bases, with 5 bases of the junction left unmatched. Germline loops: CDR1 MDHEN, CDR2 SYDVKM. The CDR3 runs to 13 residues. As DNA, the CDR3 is TGTGCCAGCAGTTCCGACAGGGGGGGAGGCTACACCTTC. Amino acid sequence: CASSSDRGGGYTF.

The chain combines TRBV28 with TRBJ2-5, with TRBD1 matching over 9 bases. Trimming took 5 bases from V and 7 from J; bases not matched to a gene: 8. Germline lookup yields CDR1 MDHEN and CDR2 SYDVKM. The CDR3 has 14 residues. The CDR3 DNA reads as TGTGCCAGCAGTCAGGACAGGGGCCACGGGACCCAGTACTTC. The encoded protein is CASSQDRGHGTQYF.

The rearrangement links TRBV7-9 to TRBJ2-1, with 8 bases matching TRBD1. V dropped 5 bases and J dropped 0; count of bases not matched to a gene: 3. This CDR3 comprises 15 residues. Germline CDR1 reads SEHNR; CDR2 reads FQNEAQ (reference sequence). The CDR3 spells CASSPGQGSYNEQFF. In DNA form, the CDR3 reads TGTGCCAGCAGCCCCGGACAGGGCTCCTACAATGAGCAGTTCTTC.

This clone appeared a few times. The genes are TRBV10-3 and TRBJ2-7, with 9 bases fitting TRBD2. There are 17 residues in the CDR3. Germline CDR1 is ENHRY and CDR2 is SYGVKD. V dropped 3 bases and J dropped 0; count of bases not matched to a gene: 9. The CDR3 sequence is CAISDGPAGGFSYEQYF. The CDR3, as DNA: TGTGCCATCAGTGATGGTCCAGCGGGGGGTTTCTCCTACGAGCAGTACTTC.

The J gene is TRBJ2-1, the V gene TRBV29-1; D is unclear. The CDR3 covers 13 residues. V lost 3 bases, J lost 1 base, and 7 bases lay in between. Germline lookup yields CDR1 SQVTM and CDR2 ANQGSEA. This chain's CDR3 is CSVDGLSYNEQFF. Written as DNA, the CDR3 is TGCAGCGTTGACGGGTTGTCCTACAATGAGCAGTTCTTC.

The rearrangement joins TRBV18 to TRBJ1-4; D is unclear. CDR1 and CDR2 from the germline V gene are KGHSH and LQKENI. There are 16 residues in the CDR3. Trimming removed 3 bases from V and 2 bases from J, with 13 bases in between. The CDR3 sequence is CASSPRTPRTNEKLFF. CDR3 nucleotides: TGTGCCAGCTCACCCCGAACCCCGAGGACTAATGAAAAACTGTTTTTT.

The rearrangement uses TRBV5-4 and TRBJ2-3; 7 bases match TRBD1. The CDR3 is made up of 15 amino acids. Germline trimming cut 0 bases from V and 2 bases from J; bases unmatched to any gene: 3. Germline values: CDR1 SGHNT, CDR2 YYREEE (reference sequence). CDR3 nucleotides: TGTGCCAGCAGCTTGGGGGACAGCATCACAGATACGCAGTATTTT. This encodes CASSLGDSITDTQYF. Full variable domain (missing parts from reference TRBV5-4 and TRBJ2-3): ETGVTQSPTHLIKTRGQQVTLRCSSQSGHNTVSWYQQALGQGPQFIFQYYREEENGRGNFPPRFSGLQFPNYSSELNVNALELDDSALYLCASSLGDSITDTQYFGPGTRLTVL.

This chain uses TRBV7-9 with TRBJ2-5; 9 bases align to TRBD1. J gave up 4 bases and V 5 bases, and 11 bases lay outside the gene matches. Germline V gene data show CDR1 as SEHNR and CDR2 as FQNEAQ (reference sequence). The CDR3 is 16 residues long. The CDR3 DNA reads TGTGCCAGCAGCGCCCCCGGGACAGGGAGTGGAGAGACCCAGTACTTC. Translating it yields CASSAPGTGSGETQYF.

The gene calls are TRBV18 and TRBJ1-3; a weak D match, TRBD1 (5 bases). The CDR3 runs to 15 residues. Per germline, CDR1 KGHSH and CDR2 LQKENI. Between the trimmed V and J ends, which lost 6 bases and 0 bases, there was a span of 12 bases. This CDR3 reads CASSPSGSSGNTIYF. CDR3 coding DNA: TGTGCCAGCTCTCCCTCAGGGTCCTCTGGAAACACCATATATTTT.

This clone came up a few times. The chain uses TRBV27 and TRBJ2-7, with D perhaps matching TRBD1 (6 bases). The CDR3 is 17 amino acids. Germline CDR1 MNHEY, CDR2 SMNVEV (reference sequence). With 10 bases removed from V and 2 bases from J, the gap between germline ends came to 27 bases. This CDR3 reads CANIGQDRTAVTYEQYF. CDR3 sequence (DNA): TGTGCCAACATAGGACAAGATCGGACAGCGGTGACCTACGAGCAGTACTTC.

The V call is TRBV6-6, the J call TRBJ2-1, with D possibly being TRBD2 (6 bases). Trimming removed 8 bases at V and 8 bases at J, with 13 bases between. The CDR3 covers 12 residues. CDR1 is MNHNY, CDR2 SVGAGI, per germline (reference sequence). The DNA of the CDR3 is TGTGCCAGCCTAAGGAGGGATCATGAGCAGTTCTTC. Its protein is CASLRRDHEQFF.

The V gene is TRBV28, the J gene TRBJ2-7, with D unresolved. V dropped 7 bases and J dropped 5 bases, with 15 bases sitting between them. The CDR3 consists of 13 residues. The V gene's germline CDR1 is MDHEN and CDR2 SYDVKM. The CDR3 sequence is CASTTTSPDEQYF. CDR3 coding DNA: TGTGCCAGCACCACTACTTCACCGGACGAGCAGTACTTC.

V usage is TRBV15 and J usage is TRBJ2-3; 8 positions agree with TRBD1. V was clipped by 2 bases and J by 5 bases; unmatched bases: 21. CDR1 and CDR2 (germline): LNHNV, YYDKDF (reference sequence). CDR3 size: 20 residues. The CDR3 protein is CATSRLPKANGQGGLDTQYF. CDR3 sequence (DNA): TGTGCCACCAGCAGATTGCCCAAGGCGAACGGACAGGGCGGACTAGATACGCAGTATTTT.

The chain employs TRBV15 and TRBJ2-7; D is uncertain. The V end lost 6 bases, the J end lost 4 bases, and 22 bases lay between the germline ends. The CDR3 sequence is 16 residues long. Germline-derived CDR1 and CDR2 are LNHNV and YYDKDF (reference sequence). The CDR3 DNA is TGTGCCACCAGTTACCAACAATCGTCCCTTTGGTACGAGCAGTACTTC. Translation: CATSYQQSSLWYEQYF.

DNA of the CDR3: TGTGCCAGCAGCGCCTTGGGACAGGGTTTAGTAGACGAGCAGTACTTC. Translation gives CASSALGQGLVDEQYF. The chain uses TRBV9 and TRBJ2-7; TRBD1 aligns across 9 bases. The germline V gene encodes CDR1 SGDLS and CDR2 YYNGEE. This CDR3 region has 16 residues. The V segment lost 3 bases and the J segment 5 bases; nucleotides outside the gene matches: 12.

The CDR3 bases are TGTGCCTGGAGTGTAAGCGCGAACACTGAAGCTTTCTTT. It translates to CAWSVSANTEAFF. The rearrangement uses TRBV30 and TRBJ1-1; no clear D. Germline CDR1 is GTSNPN and CDR2 is SVGIG (reference sequence). V was trimmed by 0 bases and J by 1 base, leaving 6 bases between them. This CDR3 contains 13 residues.

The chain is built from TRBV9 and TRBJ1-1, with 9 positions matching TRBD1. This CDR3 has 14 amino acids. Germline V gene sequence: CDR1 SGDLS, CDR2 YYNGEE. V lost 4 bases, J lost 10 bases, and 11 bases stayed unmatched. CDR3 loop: CASSFRDRDGVAFF. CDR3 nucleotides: TGTGCCAGCAGCTTCCGGGACAGGGACGGGGTAGCTTTCTTT.

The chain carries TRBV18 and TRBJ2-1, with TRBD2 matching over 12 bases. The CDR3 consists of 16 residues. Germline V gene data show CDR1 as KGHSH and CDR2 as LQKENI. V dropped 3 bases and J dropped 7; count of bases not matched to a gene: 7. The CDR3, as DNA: TGTGCCAGCTCACCGGTACTAGCGGGAGGTCATAATGAGCAGTTCTTC. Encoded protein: CASSPVLAGGHNEQFF.

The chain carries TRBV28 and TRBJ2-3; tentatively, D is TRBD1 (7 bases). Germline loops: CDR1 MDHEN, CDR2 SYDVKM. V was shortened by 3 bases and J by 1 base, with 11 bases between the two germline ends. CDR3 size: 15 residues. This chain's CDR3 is CASSFRGEGTDTQYF. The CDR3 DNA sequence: TGTGCCAGCAGTTTCAGGGGGGAAGGCACAGATACGCAGTATTTT. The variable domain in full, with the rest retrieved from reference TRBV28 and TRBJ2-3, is DVKVTQSSRYLVKRTGEKVFLECVQDMDHENMFWYRQDPGLGLRLIYFSYDVKMKEKGDIPEGYSVSREKKERFSLILESASTNQTSMYLCASSFRGEGTDTQYFGPGTRLTVL.

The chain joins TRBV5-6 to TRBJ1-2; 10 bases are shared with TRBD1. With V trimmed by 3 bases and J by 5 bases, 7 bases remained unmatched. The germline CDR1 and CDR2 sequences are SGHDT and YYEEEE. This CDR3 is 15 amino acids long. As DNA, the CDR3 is TGTGCCAGCAGCTATGACAGGGGGCTAGGGTATGGCTACACCTTC. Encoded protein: CASSYDRGLGYGYTF. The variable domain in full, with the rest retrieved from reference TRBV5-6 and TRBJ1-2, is DAGVTQSPTHLIKTRGQQVTLRCSPKSGHDTVSWYQQALGQGPQFIFQYYEEEERQRGNFPDRFSGHQFPNYSSELNVNALLLGDSALYLCASSYDRGLGYGYTFGSGTRLTVV.

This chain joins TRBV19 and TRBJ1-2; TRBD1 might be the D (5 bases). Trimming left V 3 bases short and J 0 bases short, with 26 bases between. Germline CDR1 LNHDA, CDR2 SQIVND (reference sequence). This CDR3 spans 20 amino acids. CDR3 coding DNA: TGTGCCAGTAGTATTTTTTTCACTGGGGCAGAAACGAGCGCTAACTATGGCTACACCTTC. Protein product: CASSIFFTGAETSANYGYTF. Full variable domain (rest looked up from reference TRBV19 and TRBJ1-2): DGGITQSPKYLFRKEGQNVTLSCEQNLNHDAMYWYRQDPGQGLRLIYYSQIVNDFQKGDIAEGYSVSREKKESFPLTVTSAQKNPTAFYLCASSIFFTGAETSANYGYTFGSGTRLTVV.

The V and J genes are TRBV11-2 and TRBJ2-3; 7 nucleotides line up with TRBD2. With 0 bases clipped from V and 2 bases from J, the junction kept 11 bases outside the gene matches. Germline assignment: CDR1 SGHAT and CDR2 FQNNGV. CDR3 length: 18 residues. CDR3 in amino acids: CASSLDWVLAGYTDTQYF. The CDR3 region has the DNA TGTGCCAGCAGCTTAGATTGGGTTTTAGCGGGTTACACAGATACGCAGTATTTT.

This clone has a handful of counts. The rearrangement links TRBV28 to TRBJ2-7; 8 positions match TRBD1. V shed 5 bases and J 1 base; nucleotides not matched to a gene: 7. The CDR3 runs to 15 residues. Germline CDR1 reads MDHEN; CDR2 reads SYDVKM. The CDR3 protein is CASSPGTGSSYEQYF. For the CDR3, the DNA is TGTGCCAGCAGTCCCGGGACAGGAAGTTCCTACGAGCAGTACTTC.

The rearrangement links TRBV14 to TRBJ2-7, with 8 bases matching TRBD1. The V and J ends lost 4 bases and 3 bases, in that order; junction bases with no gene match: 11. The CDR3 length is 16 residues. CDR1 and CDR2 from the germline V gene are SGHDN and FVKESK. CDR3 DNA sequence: TGTGCCAGCAGCCCGCACCTGACAGGGGCGCGCTACGAGCAGTACTTC. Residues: CASSPHLTGARYEQYF.